This passage covers 27 T cell receptor beta chains from one sample sequenced in a study of patients and donors after allogeneic stem cell transplantation. Each CDR3 protein is one row after TCRdb ran MiXCR on the RT-PCR reads. The data contain about 230,000 distinct CDR3 sequences, about 14% of them singletons. Input material: blood, either unsorted or a sorted T cell fraction (not recorded which). Receptors originate from a human donor who was either an allogeneic HSCT recipient or a stem cell or donor lymphocyte infusion donor (not recorded which). It is not recorded whose cells these are; they may come from a transplant donor.

This clonotype was recorded many times. V usage is TRBV6-1 and J usage is TRBJ1-6, with D perhaps TRBD1 (6 bases). The length of the CDR3 is 15 residues. Germline CDR1 reads MNHNS; CDR2 reads SASEGT. V lost 0 bases to trimming and J lost 10 bases, with 13 bases between them. The CDR3 is CASSEAQGGVSPLHF. The DNA for the CDR3 is TGTGCCAGCAGTGAAGCGCAAGGGGGGGTATCACCCCTCCACTTT.

The genes are TRBV4-2 and TRBJ1-5; 7 bases align to TRBD1. V shed 0 bases, J shed 2 bases, and the junction held 7 bases outside the gene matches. Germline CDR1 is LGHNA and CDR2 is YNFKEQ. The CDR3 loop spans 17 amino acids. The CDR3 DNA follows: TGTGCCAGCAGCCAAGATCAGGGGGGGCGAGGCAATCAGCCCCAGCATTTT. Protein sequence: CASSQDQGGRGNQPQHF.

This chain links TRBV5-1 with TRBJ2-1; D possibly matches TRBD1 or TRBD2 (5 bases each). Germline assignment: CDR1 SGHRS and CDR2 YFSETQ. The CDR3 contains 15 residues. Trimming pared 4 bases from V and 5 bases from J, leaving 16 bases between. DNA for the CDR3: TGCGCCAGCAGCAAACGCCGGGACCCAGACAATGAGCAGTTCTTC. It codes for CASSKRRDPDNEQFF.

This clonotype occurred a few times. The chain is built from TRBV19 and TRBJ2-7; 8 nucleotides agree with TRBD1. The CDR3 spans 13 residues. From germline, CDR1 is LNHDA and CDR2 SQIVND (reference sequence). V gave up 5 bases and J gave up 6 bases; unmatched junction bases: 6. CDR3 amino acids: CASSPDRVSEQYF. In DNA, the CDR3 is TGTGCCAGTAGTCCGGACAGGGTAAGCGAGCAGTACTTC.

This chain connects TRBV5-1 to TRBJ2-4; weak D call: TRBD2 (5 bases). The CDR3 runs 16 residues. Germline lookup yields CDR1 SGHRS and CDR2 YFSETQ. The ends were cut back, 0 bases at V and 0 bases at J, with 10 bases in the middle. CDR3 amino acids: CASSLGEILAKNIQYF. CDR3 DNA: TGCGCCAGCAGCTTGGGGGAGATACTAGCCAAAAACATTCAGTACTTC.

This clonotype appeared many times. The chain carries TRBV4-3 and TRBJ2-7; 7 nucleotides line up with TRBD1. The germline V gene encodes CDR1 LGHNA and CDR2 YSLEER. The CDR3 has 15 residues. V shed 0 bases and J 5 bases; nucleotides not matched to a gene: 7. The CDR3 nucleotides are TGCGCCAGCAGCCAAGAGGCGACAGGGACAGACGAGCAGTACTTC. Translating it yields CASSQEATGTDEQYF.

The chain combines TRBV5-5 with TRBJ1-2; possible D gene TRBD1, 6 bases. Germline V CDR1 and CDR2: SGHKS, YYEKEE (reference sequence). The CDR3 runs to 14 residues. V was clipped by 0 bases and J by 8 bases, with 14 bases between them. This CDR3 reads CASSLDVGARGYTF. DNA for the CDR3: TGTGCCAGCAGCTTGGATGTGGGGGCTCGGGGCTACACCTTC.

This clonotype was detected ten times or more. The chain couples TRBV12-3 or TRBV12-4 to TRBJ1-5, with D unclear. The CDR3 is 12 residues long. V gave up 1 base and J gave up 6 bases, with 4 bases separating them. The CDR3 protein is CASSLDFQPQHF. The CDR3 nucleotides read TGTGCCAGCAGTTTAGATTTTCAGCCCCAGCATTTT.

This clonotype was counted many times. V gene TRBV29-1 combines with J gene TRBJ2-3, with D possibly being TRBD2 (5 bases). Trimming left V 6 bases short and J 5 bases short, with 21 bases between. CDR3 length equals 15 residues. Germline V gene sequence: CDR1 SQVTM, CDR2 ANQGSEA. DNA for the CDR3: TGCAGCGTAGCTGTTAGCGTCATTGGGGAAGATACGCAGTATTTT. Translated: CSVAVSVIGEDTQYF.

V and J are TRBV28 and TRBJ1-6; D ambiguous. CDR3 size: 13 residues. V was pared by 7 bases and J by 5 bases, with 9 bases between. Germline loops: CDR1 MDHEN, CDR2 SYDVKM. The CDR3 region has the DNA TGTGCCAGCAAATGGAGTAATAATTCACCCCTCCACTTT. Translation: CASKWSNNSPLHF.

This clonotype was detected ten times or more. This chain joins TRBV12-3 or TRBV12-4 and TRBJ2-4, with 9 bases fitting TRBD1. This CDR3 spans 15 amino acids. Germline trimming cut 6 bases from V and 6 bases from J; bases unmatched to any gene: 9. CDR3: CASSPSQGARNIQYF. DNA for the CDR3: TGTGCCAGCAGCCCTTCACAGGGGGCTAGAAACATTCAGTACTTC.

This clonotype was counted between two and nine times. The chain uses TRBV15 and TRBJ1-1; D is undetermined. Trimming removed 0 bases from V and 6 bases from J, with 8 bases in between. CDR3 length equals 13 residues. CDR1 is LNHNV, CDR2 YYDKDF, per germline (reference sequence). Here the CDR3 reads CATSRDLGSEAFF. CDR3 DNA sequence: TGTGCCACCAGCAGAGATCTCGGGTCTGAAGCTTTCTTT.

In this sample, this clonotype turned up many times. The chain employs TRBV20-1 and TRBJ2-6; no clear D gene. Germline CDR1 reads DFQATT; CDR2 reads SNEGSKA (reference sequence). CDR3 length: 15 amino acids. Trimming cost V 4 bases and J 4 bases, with 14 bases left between them. The CDR3 protein is CSAMDGSRGANVLTF. The CDR3 nucleotides read TGCAGTGCTATGGACGGGTCTAGGGGGGCCAACGTCCTGACTTTC.

This sequence joins TRBV30 and TRBJ1-1, with a possible D match to TRBD1 (6 bases). In germline, CDR1 is GTSNPN, CDR2 SVGIG (reference sequence). The CDR3 consists of 13 residues. V was trimmed by 3 bases and J by 6 bases, leaving 14 bases between them. CDR3 DNA: TGTGCCTGGAGCCGAGGGGGGACGGCTGAAGCTTTCTTT. The encoded protein is CAWSRGGTAEAFF. Full variable domain (missing parts from reference TRBV30 and TRBJ1-1): SQTIHQWPATLVQPVGSPLSLECTVEGTSNPNLYWYRQAAGRGLQLLFYSVGIGQISSEVPQNLSASRPQDRQFILSSKKLLLSDSGFYLCAWSRGGTAEAFFGQGTRLTVV.

This clonotype occurred a few times. The chain combines TRBV3-1 with TRBJ2-5; D might be TRBD1 (6 bases). The V end lost 4 bases, the J end lost 1 base, and 10 bases lay between the germline ends. This CDR3 spans 14 amino acids. The germline V gene encodes CDR1 LGHDT and CDR2 YNNKEL (reference sequence). CDR3 DNA: TGTGCCAGCAGCCTGGGACACCTCCAAGAGACCCAGTACTTC. Its protein is CASSLGHLQETQYF.

This clonotype has a handful of counts. The chain carries TRBV6-2 or TRBV6-3 and TRBJ2-6; D gene uncertain. CDR1 is MNHEY, CDR2 SVGEGT, per germline. V was shortened by 5 bases and J by 2 bases, with 16 bases between the two germline ends. The length of the CDR3 is 17 residues. The CDR3 here is CASSPHLGQPGANVLTF. Written as DNA, the CDR3 is TGTGCCAGCAGTCCCCATCTTGGGCAACCTGGGGCCAACGTCCTGACTTTC.

The rearrangement joins TRBV2 to TRBJ1-1; D might be TRBD1 (5 bases). There are 14 residues in the CDR3. Trimming cost V 6 bases and J 3 bases, with 14 bases left between them. Per the germline V gene, CDR1 is SNHLY and CDR2 is FYNNEI. The CDR3, as DNA: TGTGCCAGCAGGTTTAGGGGAGGGCACACTGAAGCTTTCTTT. It yields the protein CASRFRGGHTEAFF.

The chain uses TRBV21-1 and TRBJ1-2; the table's D gene call, TRBD1, was not cross checked with the DNA. TRBV21-1 is a documented pseudogene. The CDR3 is made up of 14 amino acids. The CDR3 nucleotides read TGTGCCAGCAGCAAAGACGGGGGGTTCTATGGCTACACCTTC. It codes for CASSKDGGFYGYTF.

This clonotype was seen a few times. The rearrangement links TRBV9 to TRBJ2-1; D ambiguous. The CDR3 contains 14 residues. Trimming left V 5 bases short and J 5 bases short, with 14 bases between. Germline CDR1 is SGDLS and CDR2 is YYNGEE. As DNA, the CDR3 is TGTGCCAGCAGAGGTCCCTCCCCAGACAATGAGCAGTTCTTC. Translated: CASRGPSPDNEQFF.

This chain's CDR3 is CASSLDGGIGSEQFF. DNA of the CDR3: TGCGCCAGCAGCTTGGACGGGGGGATAGGGAGTGAGCAGTTCTTC. The V gene is TRBV5-1, the J gene TRBJ2-1; TRBD2 matches 7 bases. In germline, CDR1 is SGHRS, CDR2 YFSETQ. Unmatched junction bases numbered 9, after V lost 0 bases and J lost 9 bases. The CDR3 sequence is 15 residues long.

This clonotype was picked up many times. CDR3 nucleotides: TGTGCCAGCAGCCGAGAAGGGAACACCGGGGAGCTGTTTTTT. It is translated as CASSREGNTGELFF. The chain has TRBV7-9 and TRBJ2-2, with D uncertain. The CDR3 extends over 14 amino acids. The germline V gene has CDR1 SEHNR and CDR2 FQNEAQ (reference sequence). Trimming pared 5 bases from V and 1 base from J, leaving 8 bases between.

In its sample, this clonotype was seen a few times. For the CDR3, the DNA is TGTGCCAGCAGCCCCGGGACAGGGGTTGGCTACACCTTC. Translation gives CASSPGTGVGYTF. The chain joins TRBV14 to TRBJ1-2; 10 bases map to TRBD1. This CDR3 region has 13 residues. The J segment lost 7 bases and the V segment lost 4 bases, leaving 3 bases of the junction unmatched. Germline CDR1 is SGHDN and CDR2 is FVKESK.

The gene calls are TRBV28 and TRBJ2-5; D is perhaps TRBD1 (6 bases). Germline CDR1 reads MDHEN; CDR2 reads SYDVKM. V dropped 8 bases and J dropped 2 bases, with 15 bases sitting between them. CDR3 length: 14 residues. The CDR3 reads CASQGTRGQETQYF. As DNA, the CDR3 is TGTGCCAGCCAGGGTACGAGGGGGCAAGAGACCCAGTACTTC.

A few counts support this clonotype. The chain has TRBV6-1 and TRBJ2-1; no reliable D call. Trimming took off 7 bases at V and 2 bases at J, with 12 bases between the two ends. Germline-derived CDR1 and CDR2 are MNHNS and SASEGT. The CDR3 runs to 14 residues. The CDR3 loop is CASTRGRTYNEQFF. The CDR3 coding sequence is TGTGCCAGCACACGAGGACGGACCTACAATGAGCAGTTCTTC.

This clonotype was detected a few times. This rearrangement joins TRBV6-5 to TRBJ2-7; 11 nucleotides match TRBD2. Germline V gene lookup returns CDR1 MNHEY and CDR2 SVGAGI. This CDR3 has 16 residues. V shed 2 bases and J 6 bases; nucleotides not matched to a gene: 9. CDR3 sequence: CASSYLGTSGFSEQYF. The DNA for the CDR3 is TGTGCCAGCAGTTACCTTGGGACTAGCGGATTCTCCGAGCAGTACTTC.

This clonotype was seen only a few times. The chain combines TRBV7-2 with TRBJ1-6; D remains ambiguous. In germline, CDR1 is SGHTA, CDR2 FQGNSA. The CDR3 has 16 residues. Trimming cost V 1 base and J 9 bases, with 16 bases left between them. CDR3 sequence (DNA): TGTGCCAGCAGCTTAGAGGGCAGCCGATGGGGTTCACCCCTCCACTTT. Encoded protein: CASSLEGSRWGSPLHF. The full variable domain, with the rest looked up from reference TRBV7-2 and TRBJ1-6, is GAGVSQSPSNKVTEKGKDVELRCDPISGHTALYWYRQSLGQGLEFLIYFQGNSAPDKSGLPSDRFSAERTGGSVSTLTIQRTQQEDSAVYLCASSLEGSRWGSPLHFGNGTRLTVT.

This clonotype was recorded a few times. The gene calls are TRBV20-1 and TRBJ2-7; 9 nucleotides agree with TRBD1. CDR1 and CDR2 from the germline V gene are DFQATT and SNEGSKA (reference sequence). Trimming at V came to 5 bases and at J to 7 bases, leaving 6 bases not matched to a gene. CDR3 length: 12 residues. CDR3 in DNA: TGCAGTGCTTGGACAGGGGCGGGTGAGCAGTACTTC. Protein: CSAWTGAGEQYF.